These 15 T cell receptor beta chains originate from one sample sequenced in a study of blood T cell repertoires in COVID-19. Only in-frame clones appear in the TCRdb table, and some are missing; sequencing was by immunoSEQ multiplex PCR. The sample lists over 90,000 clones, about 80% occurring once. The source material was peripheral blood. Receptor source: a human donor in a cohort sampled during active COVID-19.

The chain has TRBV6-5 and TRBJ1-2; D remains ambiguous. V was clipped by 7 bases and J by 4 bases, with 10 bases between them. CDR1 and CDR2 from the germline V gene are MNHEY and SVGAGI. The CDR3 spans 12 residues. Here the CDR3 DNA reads TGTGCCAGCACAGGCAGAAGCTATGGCTACACCTTC. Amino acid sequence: CASTGRSYGYTF.

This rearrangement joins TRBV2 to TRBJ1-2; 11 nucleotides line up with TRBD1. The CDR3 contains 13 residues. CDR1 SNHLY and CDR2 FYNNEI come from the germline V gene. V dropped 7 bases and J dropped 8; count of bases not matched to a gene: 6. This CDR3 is CASIRDRGEGYTF. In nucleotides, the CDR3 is TGTGCCAGCATCCGGGACAGGGGGGAAGGCTACACCTTC.

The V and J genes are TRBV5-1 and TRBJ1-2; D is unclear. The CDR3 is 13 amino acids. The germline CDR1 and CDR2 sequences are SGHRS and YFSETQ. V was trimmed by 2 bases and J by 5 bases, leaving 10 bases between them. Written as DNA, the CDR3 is TGCGCCAGCAGCTTAACAGTTAGGTATGGCTACACCTTC. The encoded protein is CASSLTVRYGYTF.

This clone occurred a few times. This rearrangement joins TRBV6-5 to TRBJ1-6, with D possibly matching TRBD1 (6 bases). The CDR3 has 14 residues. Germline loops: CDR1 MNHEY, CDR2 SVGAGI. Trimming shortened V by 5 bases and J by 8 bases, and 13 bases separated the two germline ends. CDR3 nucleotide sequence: TGTGCCAGCAGTCCCGGGACAATTTATTCACCCCTCCACTTT. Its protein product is CASSPGTIYSPLHF.

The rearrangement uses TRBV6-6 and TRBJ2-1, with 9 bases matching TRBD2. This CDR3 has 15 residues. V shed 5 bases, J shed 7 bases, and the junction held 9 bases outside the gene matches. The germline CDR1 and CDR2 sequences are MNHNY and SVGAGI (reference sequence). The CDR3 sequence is CASSTAGGIRNEQFF. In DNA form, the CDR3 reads TGTGCCAGCAGTACCGCGGGGGGGATTCGAAATGAGCAGTTCTTC.

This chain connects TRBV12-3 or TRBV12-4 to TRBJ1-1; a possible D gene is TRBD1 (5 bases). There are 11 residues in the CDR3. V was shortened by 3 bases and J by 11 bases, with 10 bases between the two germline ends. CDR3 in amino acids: CASSLGGGAFF. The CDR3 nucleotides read TGTGCCAGCAGTTTGGGGGGTGGGGCTTTCTTT.

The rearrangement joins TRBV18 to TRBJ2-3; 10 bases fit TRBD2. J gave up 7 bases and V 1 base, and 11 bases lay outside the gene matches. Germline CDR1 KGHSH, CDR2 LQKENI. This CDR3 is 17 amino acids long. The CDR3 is CASSPLPQRGGLNTQYF. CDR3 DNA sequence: TGTGCCAGCTCACCACTACCCCAGCGGGGGGGCTTGAATACGCAGTATTTT.

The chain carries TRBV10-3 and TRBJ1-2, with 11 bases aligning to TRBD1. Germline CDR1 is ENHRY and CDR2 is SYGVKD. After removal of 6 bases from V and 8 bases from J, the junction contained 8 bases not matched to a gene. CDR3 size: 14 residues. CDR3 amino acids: CAISSGQGARGYTF. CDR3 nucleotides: TGTGCCATCAGCTCCGGACAGGGGGCGCGGGGCTACACCTTC.

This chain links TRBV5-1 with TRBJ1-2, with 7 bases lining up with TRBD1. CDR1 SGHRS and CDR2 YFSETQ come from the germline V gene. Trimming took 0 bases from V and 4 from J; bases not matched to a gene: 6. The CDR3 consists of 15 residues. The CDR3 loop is CASSLDATGSYGYTF. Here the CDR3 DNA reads TGCGCCAGCAGCTTGGATGCGACAGGGAGCTATGGCTACACCTTC. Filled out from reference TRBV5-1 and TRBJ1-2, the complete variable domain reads KAGVTQTPRYLIKTRGQQVTLSCSPISGHRSVSWYQQTPGQGLQFLFEYFSETQRNKGNFPGRFSGRQFSNSRSEMNVSTLELGDSALYLCASSLDATGSYGYTFGSGTRLTVV.

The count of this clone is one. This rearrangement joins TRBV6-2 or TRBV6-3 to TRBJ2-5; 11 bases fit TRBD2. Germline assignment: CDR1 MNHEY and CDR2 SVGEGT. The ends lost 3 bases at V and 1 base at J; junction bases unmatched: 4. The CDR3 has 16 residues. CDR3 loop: CASSYGLAGGQETQYF. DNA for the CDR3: TGTGCCAGCAGTTATGGCCTAGCGGGGGGCCAAGAGACCCAGTACTTC.

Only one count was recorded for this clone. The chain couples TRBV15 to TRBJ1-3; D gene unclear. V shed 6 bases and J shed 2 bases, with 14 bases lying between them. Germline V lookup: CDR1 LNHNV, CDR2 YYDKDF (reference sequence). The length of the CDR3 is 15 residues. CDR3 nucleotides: TGTGCCACCAGTCCGAGGGTAGGGACTGGAAACACCATATATTTT. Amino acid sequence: CATSPRVGTGNTIYF.

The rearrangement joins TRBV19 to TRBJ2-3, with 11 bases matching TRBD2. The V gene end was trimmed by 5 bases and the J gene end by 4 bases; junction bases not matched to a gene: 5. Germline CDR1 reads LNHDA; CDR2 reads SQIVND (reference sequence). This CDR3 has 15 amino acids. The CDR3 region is CASSPGTSGADTQYF. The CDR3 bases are TGTGCCAGTAGTCCCGGGACTAGCGGCGCAGATACGCAGTATTTT.

The CDR3 region is CASSLGPGTGSTEAFF. The CDR3 bases are TGTGCCAGCAGCTTAGGCCCCGGGACAGGGTCAACTGAAGCTTTCTTT. The V call is TRBV11-1, the J call TRBJ1-1; 9 bases map to TRBD1. This CDR3 spans 16 amino acids. CDR1 is SGHAT, CDR2 FQDESV, per germline (reference sequence). Losses at the gene ends were 1 base for V and 5 bases for J; bases not matched to a gene: 8.

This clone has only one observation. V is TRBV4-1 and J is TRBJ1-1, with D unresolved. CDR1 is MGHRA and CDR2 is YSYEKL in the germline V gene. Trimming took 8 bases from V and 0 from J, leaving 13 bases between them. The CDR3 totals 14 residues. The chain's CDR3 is CASQQWAVNTEAFF. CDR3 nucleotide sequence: TGCGCCAGCCAACAATGGGCCGTGAACACTGAAGCTTTCTTT.

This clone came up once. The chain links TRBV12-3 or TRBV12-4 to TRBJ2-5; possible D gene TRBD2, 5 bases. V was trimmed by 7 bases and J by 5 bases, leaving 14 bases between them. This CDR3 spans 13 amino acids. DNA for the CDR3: TGTGCCAGCACTCTACTGGGAGAGGAGACCCAGTACTTC. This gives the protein CASTLLGEETQYF.